These 18 T cell receptor beta chains came from one sample sequenced in a study of cytomegalovirus exposure and HLA in healthy donors. 13 Jbeta primers and 60 Vbeta primers were used for the PCR. TCRdb's table, derived via immunoSEQ multiplex PCR, lists solely in-frame clones and lacks some. The sample records 98,000 or so clones, about 80% being singletons. The sample taken for sequencing was PBMCs. These receptors all come from a woman in her late teens or twenties in good health and CMV-seropositive.

V gene TRBV6-1 combines with J gene TRBJ2-1; no reliable D call. Germline lookup yields CDR1 MNHNS and CDR2 SASEGT. V was shortened by 4 bases and J by 2 bases, with 6 bases between the two germline ends. CDR3 length equals 13 residues. Here the CDR3 reads CASSGSTYNEQFF. CDR3 in DNA: TGTGCCAGCAGTGGGAGTACCTACAATGAGCAGTTCTTC.

This sequence joins TRBV27 and TRBJ2-2; D not certain. Trimming removed 0 bases from V and 7 bases from J, with 3 bases in between. The CDR3 length is 12 residues. The germline gives CDR1 MNHEY, CDR2 SMNVEV (reference sequence). The CDR3 protein is CASSLSNGELFF. CDR3 bases: TGTGCCAGCAGTTTATCTAACGGGGAGCTGTTTTTT.

The chain recombines TRBV6-1 with TRBJ1-2; 9 positions match TRBD1. Germline CDR1 is MNHNS and CDR2 is SASEGT. Trimming removed 4 bases from V and 4 bases from J; junction bases left unmatched: 7. CDR3 length: 15 amino acids. CDR3 residues: CASSGTGVLSYGYTF. The CDR3 DNA is TGTGCCAGCAGTGGGACAGGGGTTTTGAGCTATGGCTACACCTTC.

This chain uses TRBV11-1 with TRBJ2-3; 9 bases line up with TRBD2. After removal of 5 bases from V and 4 bases from J, the junction contained 7 bases not matched to a gene. This CDR3 has 15 amino acids. Germline-derived CDR1 and CDR2 are SGHAT and FQDESV (reference sequence). The DNA for the CDR3 is TGTGCCAGCAGCCTGGGACTAGCCGCAGCAGATACGCAGTATTTT. This encodes CASSLGLAAADTQYF.

A single count supports this clone. The chain uses TRBV19 and TRBJ1-1, with 7 bases matching TRBD1. The length of the CDR3 is 15 residues. Unmatched junction bases numbered 11, after V lost 7 bases and J lost 3 bases. Looked up from germline, CDR1 is LNHDA and CDR2 is SQIVND (reference sequence). The CDR3 nucleotides are TGTGCCAGTACCTTAGAGCCGGGACAGTACACTGAAGCTTTCTTT. This translates into CASTLEPGQYTEAFF.

The V gene is TRBV2, the J gene TRBJ2-5, with D perhaps matching TRBD2 (5 bases). Germline V CDR1 and CDR2: SNHLY, FYNNEI. The V end was cut by 6 bases, the J end by 3 bases, with 11 bases between. The CDR3 sequence is 13 residues long. The DNA of the CDR3 is TGTGCCAGCAGACCATTCGGGGAAGAGACCCAGTACTTC. As protein: CASRPFGEETQYF.

The V and J genes are TRBV10-3 and TRBJ2-1; TRBD2 aligns across 8 bases. V shed 10 bases, J shed 7 bases, and the junction held 12 bases outside the gene matches. CDR3 length: 14 amino acids. Germline V gives CDR1 ENHRY, CDR2 SYGVKD. The CDR3 sequence is CATSDSGVVNEQFF. In DNA, the CDR3 is TGTGCCACGTCGGATAGCGGGGTGGTAAATGAGCAGTTCTTC.

The rearrangement links TRBV5-1 to TRBJ1-1; 8 bases align to TRBD1. This CDR3 is 16 amino acids long. Germline values: CDR1 SGHRS, CDR2 YFSETQ. V trimming: 1 base; J trimming: 0 bases; junction bases outside the gene matches: 5. The CDR3 protein is CASSLSPTGVNTEAFF. In DNA form, the CDR3 reads TGCGCCAGCAGCTTGAGCCCGACAGGGGTGAACACTGAAGCTTTCTTT. Drawing the rest from reference TRBV5-1 and TRBJ1-1, the complete variable domain is KAGVTQTPRYLIKTRGQQVTLSCSPISGHRSVSWYQQTPGQGLQFLFEYFSETQRNKGNFPGRFSGRQFSNSRSEMNVSTLELGDSALYLCASSLSPTGVNTEAFFGQGTRLTVV.

This chain joins TRBV6-6 and TRBJ2-3; TRBD1 is a possible D gene (6 bases). Trimming pared 1 base from V and 6 bases from J, leaving 11 bases between. In germline, CDR1 is MNHNY, CDR2 SVGAGI (reference sequence). The CDR3 totals 14 residues. The CDR3 nucleotides read TGTGCCAGCAGTTACTTACAGGGAGCGGATACGCAGTATTTT. Translation: CASSYLQGADTQYF.

The chain couples TRBV28 to TRBJ2-5, with D perhaps TRBD2 (7 bases). CDR3 length: 14 amino acids. Trimming shortened V by 3 bases and J by 5 bases, and 13 bases separated the two germline ends. The germline CDR1 and CDR2 sequences are MDHEN and SYDVKM. This chain's CDR3 is CASSLGGAKETQYF. DNA for the CDR3: TGTGCCAGCAGTTTGGGGGGGGCTAAGGAGACCCAGTACTTC.

CDR3 coding DNA: TGCGCCAGCAGCCGAAGGACTAGGGACGAGCAGTACTTC. Protein product: CASSRRTRDEQYF. V gene TRBV4-1 combines with J gene TRBJ2-7; 7 bases fit TRBD2. CDR1 MGHRA and CDR2 YSYEKL come from the germline V gene. V shed 4 bases and J 5 bases; nucleotides not matched to a gene: 5. CDR3 length: 13 amino acids.

In DNA, the CDR3 is TGTGCCAGCAGCGTAGCGGGAGGGCCCGTGGATGAGCAGTTCTTC. Protein sequence: CASSVAGGPVDEQFF. The chain joins TRBV9 to TRBJ2-1; TRBD2 matches 8 bases. V lost 0 bases to trimming and J lost 8 bases; unmatched junction nucleotides: 7. This CDR3 contains 15 residues. Germline CDR1 and CDR2: SGDLS and YYNGEE.

The chain recombines TRBV28 with TRBJ1-2, with D maybe TRBD1 (6 bases). The V gene's germline CDR1 is MDHEN and CDR2 SYDVKM. The V and J ends lost 4 bases and 5 bases respectively, with 11 bases between them. The CDR3 is 13 amino acids. The CDR3 DNA is TGTGCCAGCAGTTCCGGACAGCCATATGGCTACACCTTC. This sequence encodes CASSSGQPYGYTF.

The chain couples TRBV19 to TRBJ2-1; D is uncertain. V gave up 1 base and J gave up 0 bases, with 16 bases separating them. Germline V gives CDR1 LNHDA, CDR2 SQIVND (reference sequence). The CDR3 has 18 amino acids. As DNA, the CDR3 is TGTGCCAGTAGTATAGTGGTGGCGGCCCCGAGCTCCTACAATGAGCAGTTCTTC. Translating gives CASSIVVAAPSSYNEQFF.

CDR3 bases: TGTGCCAGCAGTGGGACAGCTGCCGCTTTCTTT. It yields the protein CASSGTAAAFF. The chain uses TRBV2 and TRBJ1-1, with a tentative D call TRBD1 (6 bases). The CDR3 spans 11 residues. Trimming stripped 4 bases from V and 11 bases from J, with 11 bases between. Germline values: CDR1 SNHLY, CDR2 FYNNEI.

The chain employs TRBV27 and TRBJ2-3, with D possibly TRBD2 on 6 matching bases. The germline V gene has CDR1 MNHEY and CDR2 SMNVEV (reference sequence). Trimming removed 6 bases from V and 3 bases from J, with 16 bases in between. CDR3 length: 15 residues. The CDR3 sequence is CASRQDYGGTDTQYF. CDR3 in DNA: TGTGCCAGCAGACAGGACTATGGCGGAACAGATACGCAGTATTTT.

The chain couples TRBV15 to TRBJ1-1; D unresolved. This CDR3 is built from 14 residues. V lost 3 bases to trimming and J lost 1 base, with 9 bases between them. The V gene's germline CDR1 is LNHNV and CDR2 YYDKDF (reference sequence). CDR3 region: CATSRERGNTEAFF. CDR3 coding DNA: TGTGCCACCAGCAGGGAACGGGGGAACACTGAAGCTTTCTTT.

This chain links TRBV19 with TRBJ2-2; a possible D gene is TRBD1 (6 bases). The V gene lost 6 bases and the J gene lost 6 bases, with 8 bases spanning the gap. The CDR3 runs 12 residues. Germline lookup yields CDR1 LNHDA and CDR2 SQIVND (reference sequence). The DNA of the CDR3 is TGTGCCAGTAGCACAGGGTCCGGGGAGCTGTTTTTT. Its translation: CASSTGSGELFF. Combining the CDR3 with reference TRBV19 and TRBJ2-2 gives the whole variable domain DGGITQSPKYLFRKEGQNVTLSCEQNLNHDAMYWYRQDPGQGLRLIYYSQIVNDFQKGDIAEGYSVSREKKESFPLTVTSAQKNPTAFYLCASSTGSGELFFGEGSRLTVL.